This TCR beta chain comes out of a study of preoperative IRX-2 immunotherapy in early breast cancer. The CDR3 loop spans 13 amino acids. CDR1 SGHVT and CDR2 SQSDAQ come from the germline V gene. V lost 5 bases to trimming and J lost 11 bases; unmatched junction nucleotides: 11. Sequencing was performed with immunoSEQ multiplex PCR; in TCRdb, only in-frame clones are kept and a portion is missing. The sample shows tens of thousands of clones, approximately 80% of them seen only once. Treatment described: preoperative locoregional IRX-2 cytokine immunotherapy. Samples came from a phase Ib trial of preoperative locoregional IRX-2 cytokine immunotherapy.

The chain couples TRBV7-4 to TRBJ1-1; TRBD1 matches 7 bases. Material: lymph node tissue, obtained after IRX-2 immunotherapy. The clonotype comes from a human donor with breast cancer. CDR3: CASSADRRLRAFF. DNA of the CDR3: TGTGCCAGCAGCGCGGACAGGAGACTACGGGCTTTCTTT.